This is a list of T cell receptor beta chains from one sample in a study of beta chain features in type 1 diabetes. Using immunoSEQ multiplex PCR, the repertoire was profiled, and TCRdb retains in-frame clones only, with some absent. The profile shows about 280,000 clones, over 14% of them singletons. The sample was naive CD4+ T cells from blood. The receptors originated from a man between 18 and 35 years old with type 1 diabetes. Both conserved end residues are part of each CDR3.

j_gene	v_gene	CDR3aa
TRBJ2-1	TRBV15	CATSRDGGSYNEQFF
TRBJ1-2	TRBV5-1	CASSTGQGVPYGYTF
TRBJ2-4	TRBV7-2	CASSLARGGAFIQYF
TRBJ1-2	TRBV29-1	CSVVRGAPFSESGYTF
TRBJ1-4	TRBV7-6	CASSTRDFLDEKLFF
TRBJ2-2	TRBV7-9	CASSDGSNTGELFF
TRBJ2-3	TRBV4-3	CASSQEVGPGTDTQYF
TRBJ2-1	TRBV6-4	CASKALAASSYNEQFF
TRBJ1-2	TRBV9	CASSVAGTYGYTF
TRBJ2-5	TRBV5-4	CASRNQQGARETQYF
TRBJ2-7	TRBV6-1	CASSEGAAGILGQYF
TRBJ2-3	TRBV30	CAWSVSSGADTQYF
TRBJ2-4	TRBV18	CASSPPGLAKNIQYF
TRBJ2-3	TRBV5-1	CASSLASVAGADTQYF
TRBJ2-1	TRBV4-1	CASSLIAGVASNEQFF
TRBJ2-1	TRBV2	CASSQSGMRIIEQFF
TRBJ1-2	TRBV29-1	CSVSGQGRYGYTF
TRBJ2-3	TRBV28	CASIAETDTQYF